This T cell receptor (beta chain) stems from a study of T cell repertoires in cytomegalovirus infection. Turning to the study itself: The public TCR beta signatures pointed to both CMV infection and matching HLA type. The study, taken as a whole, reports: Of the TCR beta families, the public ones yielded a cumulative frequency that identified carriers of CMV plus the relevant HLA.

CDR3 length: 15 amino acids. CDR1 PRHDT and CDR2 FYEKMQ come from the germline V gene (reference sequence). TCRdb fed the reads into MiXCR, producing one record per CDR3 protein. The sample holds fewer than 1,000,000 distinct CDR3 sequences, 30% to 40% seen once. In regard to this clonotype: Antigen specificity is unknown. Germline and junction disagree at one end, which may indicate a read error.

The clonotype originates from a human donor in good health (CMV status not recorded). Some clones in this sample may be carry-over from other donors' samples. The sequencing here drew on cultured CD8+ T cells from PBMCs, taken from culture after CMV antigen stimulation. The rearrangement joins TRBV13 to TRBJ2-1; weak D call: TRBD2 (6 bases). This chain's CDR3 is CASSSLATSYNEQFF. The CDR3 region has the DNA TGTGCCAGCAGCTCTCTAGCGACCAGTTACAATGAGCAGTTCTTT.